The 6 T cell receptor beta chains reported below all come from one sample, sequenced in a study of shared clonotypes between healthy human individuals. TCRdb's copy holds only in-frame clones and misses some; the assay was immunoSEQ multiplex PCR. The sample consists of millions of clones, around 95% of them appearing once. Sequencing used naive CD4+ T cells sorted from blood. Regarding subset: CD45RA+ positively selected. Receptor source: a young man in good health.

V and J are TRBV19 and TRBJ1-2; perhaps TRBD1 as D (6 bases). Between the trimmed V and J ends, which lost 6 bases and 2 bases, there was a span of 10 bases. The CDR3 sequence is 13 residues long. CDR1 and CDR2 from the germline V gene are LNHDA and SQIVND (reference sequence). The CDR3 DNA reads TGTGCCAGTAGACGGGACACAAACTATGGCTACACCTTC. Translation: CASRRDTNYGYTF.

Points on this clone: Other DNA sequences in the same sample also yield this CDR3. The gene calls are TRBV7-9 and TRBJ1-1; the match to TRBD1 covers 9 bases. The CDR3 spans 15 residues. The germline CDR1 and CDR2 sequences are SEHNR and FQNEAQ (reference sequence). Unmatched junction bases numbered 4, after V lost 5 bases and J lost 0 bases. The CDR3 bases are TGTGCCAGCAGCCCAGGACAGGGGATGAACACTGAAGCTTTCTTT. Amino acids: CASSPGQGMNTEAFF.

The J gene is TRBJ2-5, the V gene TRBV4-3; no definite D call. The CDR3 is made up of 15 amino acids. The V gene lost 4 bases and the J gene lost 1 base, with 13 bases spanning the gap. Germline V gene data show CDR1 as LGHNA and CDR2 as YSLEER. CDR3 loop: CASSPYGRSQETQYF. In nucleotides, the CDR3 is TGCGCCAGCAGCCCCTACGGACGTTCCCAAGAGACCCAGTACTTC.

This clone was counted once. J is TRBJ1-5 and V is TRBV30, with D unresolved. Trimming took off 2 bases at V and 4 bases at J, with 9 bases between the two ends. CDR1 GTSNPN and CDR2 SVGIG come from the germline V gene (reference sequence). This CDR3 has 13 residues. The DNA for the CDR3 is TGTGCCTGGAGTTCGGTCGAAAATCAGCCCCAGCATTTT. Translated, it gives CAWSSVENQPQHF.

This rearrangement joins TRBV19 to TRBJ2-3; TRBD2 matches at 7 bases. V trimming: 6 bases; J trimming: 1 base; junction bases outside the gene matches: 1. This CDR3 has 13 amino acids. Germline lookup yields CDR1 LNHDA and CDR2 SQIVND (reference sequence). The CDR3 nucleotides read TGTGCCAGTAGGGGACTACGCACAGATACGCAGTATTTT. Translated, it gives CASRGLRTDTQYF.

This clone has just one count. The rearrangement joins TRBV6-5 to TRBJ2-3; the D is unclear. CDR1 is MNHEY and CDR2 is SVGAGI in the germline V gene. The CDR3 spans 16 residues. V was cut by 0 bases and J by 0 bases, with 10 bases left in between. CDR3 protein: CASSYSIWGSTDTQYF. The CDR3, as DNA: TGTGCCAGCAGTTACTCGATATGGGGAAGCACAGATACGCAGTATTTT.